The 4 T cell receptor beta chains in this list originate from one sample, sequenced in a study of blood T cells in healthy people across ages. The second PCR ran roughly 7 to 11 cycles with a sample-barcoded 5' primer and J-beta primers. One entry per CDR3 protein, called by TCRdb with MiXCR from the 5' RACE reads. Of around 1,000,000 distinct CDR3 sequences listed, under 30% are singletons. The data also belong to a second study, concerning T cells of mothers and their children.

Input material: blood. These receptors came from a girl aged 2-10 years in good health.

The gene calls are TRBV20-1 and TRBJ1-2; no reliable D call. V was clipped by 5 bases and J by 8 bases, with 27 bases between them. Germline CDR1 reads DFQATT; CDR2 reads SNEGSKA (reference sequence). This CDR3 contains 16 residues. CDR3 in DNA: TGCAGTGCTGAACAAGCCTCCGGGTCCCCCAGTTGGGGCTACACCTTC. Amino acid sequence: CSAEQASGSPSWGYTF.

V usage is TRBV20-1 and J usage is TRBJ1-4; D is undetermined. Trimming stripped 7 bases from V and 7 bases from J, with 10 bases between. The germline gives CDR1 DFQATT, CDR2 SNEGSKA (reference sequence). CDR3 size: 11 residues. The DNA for the CDR3 is TGCAGTGTGGCCGCCGGTGAAAAACTGTTTTTT. It yields the protein CSVAAGEKLFF.

The chain joins TRBV6-6 to TRBJ1-2, with D possibly being TRBD1 (5 bases). The CDR3 is 14 residues long. V was cut by 7 bases and J by 5 bases, with 17 bases left in between. Germline V gene sequence: CDR1 MNHNY, CDR2 SVGAGI (reference sequence). The CDR3 spells CASTPGVVEYGYTF. CDR3 coding DNA: TGTGCCAGCACCCCGGGGGTCGTAGAATATGGCTACACCTTC.

This chain joins TRBV3-1 and TRBJ2-1; D unclear. With the DNA end fitting TRBJ2-7 better, the J assignment may be wrong. The CDR3 runs to 15 residues. Germline CDR1 is LGHDT and CDR2 is YNNKEL (reference sequence). CDR3 loop: CASSQSRDGSYEQYF. The CDR3 DNA sequence: TGTGCCAGCAGCCAAAGTAGGGATGGCTCCTACGAGCAGTACTTC.